The 32 T cell receptor beta chains given below trace back to one sample, sequenced in a study of blood T cell dynamics during melanoma immunotherapy. As to time point: pre-treatment baseline. Clones were read by immunoSEQ multiplex PCR, and TCRdb kept only the in-frame ones, dropping some. Of about 800 clones listed, roughly 90% are singletons. The specimen was cell-free DNA from blood, collected from a patient treated with checkpoint blockade. The receptors originated from a human donor with melanoma.

The CDR3 here is CSVTQGLYNEQFF. The CDR3 bases are TGCAGCGTTACCCAGGGGTTGTACAATGAGCAGTTCTTC. The rearrangement uses TRBV29-1 and TRBJ2-1; maybe TRBD1 (6 bases). This CDR3 is 13 amino acids long. CDR1 and CDR2 from the germline V gene are SQVTM and ANQGSEA. V was pared by 5 bases and J by 4 bases, with 12 bases between.

The count of this clone is one. CDR3 loop: CASSHSSVGAYNEQFF. CDR3 sequence (DNA): TGCGCCAGCAGCCATTCTAGCGTAGGGGCATACAATGAGCAGTTCTTC. This chain uses TRBV5-1 with TRBJ2-1; D is perhaps TRBD2 (6 bases). CDR1 is SGHRS, CDR2 YFSETQ, per germline. The CDR3 runs 16 residues. V was pared by 4 bases and J by 4 bases, with 18 bases between.

The chain is built from TRBV5-6 and TRBJ2-7, with a possible D match to TRBD1 (5 bases). This CDR3 contains 14 residues. CDR1 and CDR2 (germline): SGHDT, YYEEEE. Trimming cost V 0 bases and J 3 bases, with 10 bases left between them. As DNA, the CDR3 is TGTGCCAGCAGCTTGGCTGGGGCTGACTACGAGCAGTACTTC. This codes for CASSLAGADYEQYF.

The chain has TRBV19 and TRBJ2-2; 12 bases align to TRBD1. Germline loops: CDR1 LNHDA, CDR2 SQIVND (reference sequence). J lost 7 bases, V lost 10 bases, and 13 bases had no gene match. The CDR3 runs 16 residues. The CDR3 DNA follows: TGTGCCACGCATCGGGGACAGGGGGCTCCCTACGGGGAGCTGTTTTTT. Translating gives CATHRGQGAPYGELFF.

This clone was detected once. The rearrangement uses TRBV9 and TRBJ2-3; D is possibly TRBD1 (5 bases). Trimming shortened V by 4 bases and J by 1 base, and 10 bases separated the two germline ends. CDR1 is SGDLS and CDR2 is YYNGEE in the germline V gene. The CDR3 consists of 14 residues. The CDR3 is CASSLQVGTDTQYF. The DNA for the CDR3 is TGTGCCAGCAGCCTACAGGTAGGCACAGATACGCAGTATTTT.

The chain couples TRBV28 to TRBJ2-5; 7 bases match TRBD1. The germline V gene encodes CDR1 MDHEN and CDR2 SYDVKM. This CDR3 has 15 amino acids. J lost 9 bases, V lost 4 bases, and 14 bases had no gene match. CDR3 residues: CASSSPGQAGWAQYF. In DNA form, the CDR3 reads TGTGCCAGCAGTTCGCCCGGACAGGCCGGATGGGCCCAGTACTTC. Supplemented by reference TRBV28 and TRBJ2-5, the full variable domain reads DVKVTQSSRYLVKRTGEKVFLECVQDMDHENMFWYRQDPGLGLRLIYFSYDVKMKEKGDIPEGYSVSREKKERFSLILESASTNQTSMYLCASSSPGQAGWAQYFGPGTRLLVL.

CDR3 coding DNA: TGTGCCAGCAGACGGGGACAGGGTAGGGCCTACGAGCAGTACTTC. This encodes CASRRGQGRAYEQYF. The rearrangement links TRBV6-5 to TRBJ2-5; 9 positions match TRBD1. The J call may not be correct, given that the DNA end is closer to TRBJ2-7. This CDR3 region has 15 residues. CDR1 MNHEY and CDR2 SVGAGI come from the germline V gene.

This rearrangement joins TRBV29-1 to TRBJ2-3; D uncertain. Trimming removed 1 base at V and 2 bases at J, with 13 bases between. Germline V CDR1 and CDR2: SQVTM, ANQGSEA. The CDR3 has 15 amino acids. The CDR3 spells CSVEGGTVVTDTQYF. CDR3 coding DNA: TGCAGCGTTGAAGGTGGTACCGTCGTCACAGATACGCAGTATTTT.

J is TRBJ2-1 and V is TRBV4-1, with 9 bases identical to TRBD2. The length of the CDR3 is 18 residues. J lost 3 bases, V lost 0 bases, and 9 bases had no gene match. Germline CDR1 is MGHRA and CDR2 is YSYEKL. This CDR3 is CASSQDHILAGNYNEQFF. CDR3 in DNA: TGCGCCAGCAGCCAAGATCATATCCTAGCGGGAAACTACAATGAGCAGTTCTTC.

This clone came up once. The V call is TRBV5-4, the J call TRBJ2-5; no definite D call. The ends were cut back, 1 base at V and 4 bases at J, with 11 bases in the middle. CDR3 length: 14 amino acids. CDR1 and CDR2 from the germline V gene are SGHNT and YYREEE (reference sequence). CDR3 sequence (DNA): TGTGCCAGCAGCTTGTCAGGAGTGGGAGAGACCCAGTACTTC. Protein: CASSLSGVGETQYF.

This chain joins TRBV5-4 and TRBJ1-1; tentative D call: TRBD1 (5 bases). Germline-derived CDR1 and CDR2 are SGHNT and YYREEE (reference sequence). V lost 4 bases to trimming and J lost 0 bases, with 13 bases between them. This CDR3 contains 15 residues. This CDR3 is CASSREAGMNTEAFF. The CDR3 DNA is TGTGCCAGCAGCCGGGAGGCAGGGATGAACACTGAAGCTTTCTTT.

The V gene is TRBV5-8, the J gene TRBJ1-1, with D hard to call. Trimming cost V 4 bases and J 7 bases, with 17 bases left between them. The germline V gene encodes CDR1 SGHTS and CDR2 YDEGEE. The CDR3 spans 14 residues. The CDR3 region has the DNA TGTGCCAGCAGCCCCCCTAAGGCAGGAAATGAAGCTTTCTTT. Its protein product is CASSPPKAGNEAFF.

This chain connects TRBV7-3 to TRBJ2-6; 9 nucleotides agree with TRBD1. This CDR3 is built from 17 residues. CDR1 SGHTA and CDR2 FQGTGA come from the germline V gene. V was pared by 5 bases and J by 0 bases, with 5 bases of the junction left unmatched. This chain's CDR3 is CASSPGQGFSGANVLTF. CDR3 DNA: TGTGCCAGCAGCCCGGGACAGGGCTTCTCTGGGGCCAACGTCCTGACTTTC.

The chain joins TRBV5-6 to TRBJ1-2; the D gene is possibly TRBD1 (5 bases). The CDR3 runs 13 residues. Trimming stripped 4 bases from V and 4 bases from J, with 11 bases between. The germline V gene has CDR1 SGHDT and CDR2 YYEEEE. Here the CDR3 DNA reads TGTGCCAGCAGCCAGAGAGGGGCCTATGGCTACACCTTC. As protein: CASSQRGAYGYTF.

The chain is built from TRBV9 and TRBJ1-2, with 10 bases identical to TRBD1. Germline V gene sequence: CDR1 SGDLS, CDR2 YYNGEE. The CDR3 is 15 amino acids. V lost 0 bases to trimming and J lost 2 bases; unmatched junction nucleotides: 1. The CDR3 loop is CASSVEGQGNYGYTF. The DNA for the CDR3 is TGTGCCAGCAGCGTAGAGGGACAGGGGAACTATGGCTACACCTTC.

This rearrangement joins TRBV5-5 to TRBJ2-1; D unresolved. Germline CDR1 SGHKS, CDR2 YYEKEE (reference sequence). Trimming cost V 4 bases and J 8 bases, with 13 bases left between them. This CDR3 is built from 13 residues. The CDR3 coding sequence is TGTGCCAGCAGCCCCCAAGGGCCCGATGAGCAGTTCTTC. It codes for CASSPQGPDEQFF.

V gene TRBV19 combines with J gene TRBJ2-7; tentatively, D is TRBD2 (6 bases). V gave up 0 bases and J gave up 4 bases, with 7 bases separating them. Germline loops: CDR1 LNHDA, CDR2 SQIVND (reference sequence). The CDR3 is made up of 13 amino acids. The CDR3 nucleotides are TGTGCCAGTAGTATAGAAGCGGGTTACGAGCAGTACTTC. It codes for CASSIEAGYEQYF.

This sequence joins TRBV28 and TRBJ2-5; D gene ambiguous. Germline lookup yields CDR1 MDHEN and CDR2 SYDVKM. V lost 8 bases, J lost 2 bases, and 6 bases lay in between. There are 11 residues in the CDR3. This chain's CDR3 is CASLRQETQYF. The CDR3 region has the DNA TGTGCCAGCCTCCGGCAAGAGACCCAGTACTTC. The variable domain in full, with the rest retrieved from reference TRBV28 and TRBJ2-5, is DVKVTQSSRYLVKRTGEKVFLECVQDMDHENMFWYRQDPGLGLRLIYFSYDVKMKEKGDIPEGYSVSREKKERFSLILESASTNQTSMYLCASLRQETQYFGPGTRLLVL.

J is TRBJ2-1 and V is TRBV4-1; D is possibly TRBD1 or TRBD2 (6 bases each). Germline V gives CDR1 MGHRA, CDR2 YSYEKL. V was pared by 3 bases and J by 2 bases, with 17 bases between. The CDR3 runs to 17 residues. The CDR3 nucleotides are TGCGCCAGCAGCCAGGGACTGGGACACCGAACCTACAATGAGCAGTTCTTC. Translated: CASSQGLGHRTYNEQFF.

The rearrangement joins TRBV4-2 to TRBJ1-1, with 7 nucleotides matching TRBD1. The ends lost 0 bases at V and 1 base at J; junction bases unmatched: 2. CDR1 LGHNA and CDR2 YNFKEQ come from the germline V gene. The CDR3 length is 15 residues. The CDR3 DNA follows: TGTGCCAGCAGCCAAGAGGGACAGAAGAACACTGAAGCTTTCTTT. It yields the protein CASSQEGQKNTEAFF.

The chain links TRBV10-2 to TRBJ2-7; D might be TRBD2 (6 bases). The CDR3 loop spans 15 amino acids. Germline V gene data show CDR1 as WSHSY and CDR2 as SAAADI. Deletions cut 7 bases from V and 7 bases from J, with 23 bases between. The CDR3 here is CASTEMTSFRPEQYF. DNA of the CDR3: TGCGCCAGCACCGAGATGACTAGTTTCCGTCCAGAGCAGTACTTC.

The V call is TRBV10-3, the J call TRBJ1-1, with 7 bases that match TRBD1. The germline CDR1 and CDR2 sequences are ENHRY and SYGVKD. Trimming at V came to 9 bases and at J to 3 bases, leaving 7 bases not matched to a gene. The CDR3 extends over 13 amino acids. The CDR3 here is CAINDREDTEAFF. In nucleotides, the CDR3 is TGTGCCATTAACGACAGGGAGGACACTGAAGCTTTCTTT.

The chain has TRBV30 and TRBJ1-3, with D possibly being TRBD1 (6 bases). Trimming stripped 3 bases from V and 0 bases from J, with 12 bases between. The CDR3 loop spans 15 amino acids. Germline V gene lookup returns CDR1 GTSNPN and CDR2 SVGIG (reference sequence). CDR3 sequence (DNA): TGTGCCTGGAGAAGGGGGTCCCGCTCTGGAAACACCATATATTTT. The encoded protein is CAWRRGSRSGNTIYF.

V gene TRBV6-1 combines with J gene TRBJ2-5; 10 nucleotides match TRBD2. The end of the DNA is better explained by TRBJ2-7, so the J call may be wrong. This CDR3 has 15 residues. CDR1 is MNHNS, CDR2 SASEGT, per germline. The CDR3 reads CASSEDASGSNEQYF. The DNA for the CDR3 is TGTGCCAGCAGTGAAGACGCTAGCGGGAGCAACGAGCAGTACTTC.

The chain joins TRBV19 to TRBJ2-7; no firm D call. The CDR3 extends over 13 amino acids. V was shortened by 2 bases and J by 6 bases, with 11 bases between the two germline ends. Germline V gene lookup returns CDR1 LNHDA and CDR2 SQIVND (reference sequence). The CDR3: CASSINGPSEQYF. CDR3 sequence (DNA): TGTGCCAGTAGTATAAATGGACCCTCCGAGCAGTACTTC.

The rearrangement joins TRBV7-9 to TRBJ2-3, with TRBD1 matching 10 bases. From germline, CDR1 is SEHNR and CDR2 FQNEAQ (reference sequence). J lost 5 bases, V lost 4 bases, and 3 bases had no gene match. There are 14 residues in the CDR3. CDR3 DNA: TGTGCCAGCAGCTGGACAGGGGGACAAGATACGCAGTATTTT. Amino acid sequence: CASSWTGGQDTQYF.

Here the CDR3 DNA reads TGCAGCGTTGACAGTACATACACTGAAGCTTTCTTT. This translates into CSVDSTYTEAFF. V is TRBV29-1 and J is TRBJ1-1; D remains ambiguous. The CDR3 sequence is 12 residues long. Germline lookup yields CDR1 SQVTM and CDR2 ANQGSEA. V dropped 3 bases and J dropped 3 bases, with 8 bases sitting between them.

Regarding this clone: Germline is not matched at one junction end, which may reflect a read error. The rearrangement uses TRBV7-7 and TRBJ2-1; the D is unclear. In germline, CDR1 is SSHAT, CDR2 FNYEAQ (reference sequence). This CDR3 spans 13 amino acids. CDR3 nucleotides: TGTGCTAGCAGCGCGGACCGTTACAATGAGCAGTTCTTC. Translated: CASSADRYNEQFF.

The chain is built from TRBV30 and TRBJ1-1; D perhaps matches TRBD1 (6 bases). This CDR3 region has 12 residues. V was trimmed by 5 bases and J by 2 bases, leaving 9 bases between them. Germline V CDR1 and CDR2: GTSNPN, SVGIG (reference sequence). CDR3 loop: CAWGQSNTEAFF. The CDR3 DNA follows: TGTGCCTGGGGACAGTCTAACACTGAAGCTTTCTTT.

The genes are TRBV19 and TRBJ2-3; the D gene is possibly TRBD2 (6 bases). The CDR3 spans 18 residues. The V end was cut by 2 bases, the J end by 3 bases, with 21 bases between. CDR1 and CDR2 from the germline V gene are LNHDA and SQIVND (reference sequence). CDR3 loop: CASSIQRGLEGRTDTQYF. The CDR3, as DNA: TGTGCCAGTAGTATACAACGCGGACTGGAGGGAAGGACAGATACGCAGTATTTT.

The chain employs TRBV5-6 and TRBJ1-2, with no clear D. Germline V gene lookup returns CDR1 SGHDT and CDR2 YYEEEE. Trimming removed 3 bases at V and 2 bases at J, with 8 bases between. This CDR3 has 13 residues. CDR3 in DNA: TGTGCCAGCAGCTCGGGGTGGAACTATGGCTACACCTTC. Its protein product is CASSSGWNYGYTF.

This sequence joins TRBV6-5 and TRBJ1-2; D not resolved. There are 14 residues in the CDR3. Trimming removed 0 bases from V and 5 bases from J, with 10 bases in between. Germline-derived CDR1 and CDR2 are MNHEY and SVGAGI. Here the CDR3 DNA reads TGTGCCAGCAGTTACTCGGCCCCCCATTATGGCTACACCTTC. Residues: CASSYSAPHYGYTF.